The rows below give T cell receptor beta chains drawn from one sample of a study of CD8 T cells in Susac syndrome. Via MiXCR, TCRdb re-called the immunoSEQ multiplex PCR reads, giving one row per CDR3 protein. The repertoire holds some 130,000 distinct CDR3 sequences, approximately 95% seen once, with about 0.18% in the top ten. The specimen sequenced was CD8+ T cells from PBMCs. Receptors originate from a human donor with Susac syndrome. Both conserved end residues are part of each CDR3.

v_call: TRBV12-3/TRBV12-4; j_call: TRBJ2-1; cdr3_aa: CASSPAGQRDPNEQFF
v_call: TRBV28; j_call: TRBJ1-5; cdr3_aa: CASSFPDRAQHF
v_call: TRBV9; j_call: TRBJ2-7; cdr3_aa: CASSVGTSGLREQYF
v_call: TRBV15; j_call: TRBJ1-1; cdr3_aa: CATSDVRGLNTEAFF
v_call: TRBV9; j_call: TRBJ2-7; cdr3_aa: CASSVVAGGTYEQYF
v_call: TRBV30; j_call: TRBJ1-5; cdr3_aa: CAWSLTGDVNQPQHF
v_call: TRBV27; j_call: TRBJ2-7; cdr3_aa: CASSLARLGYEQYF
v_call: TRBV7-3; j_call: TRBJ2-6; cdr3_aa: CASSPGPLSSGANVLTF
v_call: TRBV4-2; j_call: TRBJ2-5; cdr3_aa: CASSQEAPDRGLNPYF
v_call: TRBV2; j_call: TRBJ2-3; cdr3_aa: CASSESGTDTQYF
v_call: TRBV29-1; j_call: TRBJ2-5; cdr3_aa: CSVDLAGGQETQYF
v_call: TRBV5-1; j_call: TRBJ2-5; cdr3_aa: CASSLESGETQYF
v_call: TRBV12-5; j_call: TRBJ2-3; cdr3_aa: CASGLGDGGYTDTQYF
v_call: TRBV13; j_call: TRBJ2-1; cdr3_aa: CASLSPSGQGTHNEQFF
v_call: TRBV30; j_call: TRBJ2-7; cdr3_aa: CAWSVLAGVKDEQYF
v_call: TRBV12-3/TRBV12-4; j_call: TRBJ1-3; cdr3_aa: CASSSGNSGNTIYF
v_call: TRBV27; j_call: TRBJ2-3; cdr3_aa: CATGADSSTDTQYF
v_call: TRBV15; j_call: TRBJ2-7; cdr3_aa: CATSRVDYEQYF
v_call: TRBV5-1; j_call: TRBJ2-1; cdr3_aa: CASSLSGGLEDNEQFF
v_call: TRBV3-1; j_call: TRBJ2-3; cdr3_aa: CASSPDLAGEVTDTQYF
v_call: TRBV12-3/TRBV12-4; j_call: TRBJ1-1; cdr3_aa: CASSLGGQGEAFF
v_call: TRBV28; j_call: TRBJ2-2; cdr3_aa: CASSLALFGANTGELFF
v_call: TRBV29-1; j_call: TRBJ2-5; cdr3_aa: CSVGGDGKETQYF